Following are 19 T cell receptor beta chains from one sample sequenced in a study of T cells after posttransplantation cyclophosphamide. Assay used: immunoSEQ multiplex PCR; TCRdb lists only in-frame clones, some missing. The sample shows around 26,000 clones, none of them appearing just once. Busulfan-fludarabine conditioning, marrow transplant, and cyclophosphamide on days +3 and +4 were administered. The source material was PBMCs, sampled after allogeneic stem cell transplant with posttransplant cyclophosphamide. These receptors were collected from a male patient in his late teens or twenties who received an allogeneic stem cell transplant from a related donor, was CMV-positive, and had no GVHD. Some of the T cells may derive from the graft donor.

Many counts were recorded for this clone. The chain joins TRBV28 to TRBJ2-2; the D is unclear. This CDR3 region has 12 residues. The germline gives CDR1 MDHEN, CDR2 SYDVKM. Trimming pared 8 bases from V and 7 bases from J, leaving 11 bases between. CDR3 DNA sequence: TGTGCCAGCCTTCAGGCGCACGGGGAGCTGTTTTTT. It specifies CASLQAHGELFF.

This chain uses TRBV6-5 with TRBJ1-1; D unclear. Germline CDR1 is MNHEY and CDR2 is SVGAGI. This CDR3 spans 13 amino acids. With 5 bases removed from V and 5 bases from J, the gap between germline ends came to 12 bases. The CDR3 reads CASSESTETEAFF. In DNA, the CDR3 is TGTGCCAGCAGTGAAAGTACAGAGACTGAAGCTTTCTTT.

This clone came up many times. The rearrangement joins TRBV30 to TRBJ1-5; D remains ambiguous. The CDR3 sequence is 13 residues long. Germline V gives CDR1 GTSNPN, CDR2 SVGIG (reference sequence). Deletions cut 2 bases from V and 5 bases from J, with 10 bases between. CDR3 protein: CAWSRRVDQPQHF. The CDR3 coding sequence is TGTGCCTGGAGTAGGAGGGTCGATCAGCCCCAGCATTTT.

This clone was detected many times. The V gene is TRBV18, the J gene TRBJ1-1; D remains unclear. CDR3 length: 15 amino acids. V lost 3 bases to trimming and J lost 1 base, with 12 bases between them. Germline CDR1 is KGHSH and CDR2 is LQKENI. The CDR3 sequence: CASSPMGARNTEAFF. The CDR3 region has the DNA TGTGCCAGCTCACCCATGGGCGCCAGGAACACTGAAGCTTTCTTT.

This clone was detected many times. The chain couples TRBV6-1 to TRBJ2-7; 7 bases line up with TRBD1. CDR1 MNHNS and CDR2 SASEGT come from the germline V gene. The CDR3 is 14 amino acids. Unmatched junction bases numbered 5, after V lost 6 bases and J lost 0 bases. DNA of the CDR3: TGTGCCAGCAGACAAGGACAGGTCTCCTACGAGCAGTACTTC. As protein: CASRQGQVSYEQYF.

This clone was observed at least ten times. The gene calls are TRBV6-6 and TRBJ2-1; D may be TRBD2 (5 bases). Trimming removed 4 bases from V and 8 bases from J, with 12 bases in between. The CDR3 has 13 residues. Per germline, CDR1 MNHNY and CDR2 SVGAGI (reference sequence). Written as DNA, the CDR3 is TGTGCCAGCAGTTTAGACTACCTAGATGAGCAGTTCTTC. As protein: CASSLDYLDEQFF.

This clone has a count of ten or more. The rearrangement links TRBV7-3 to TRBJ2-7; the match to TRBD2 covers 9 bases. The CDR3 is made up of 16 amino acids. With V trimmed by 1 base and J by 1 base, 5 bases remained unmatched. In germline, CDR1 is SGHTA, CDR2 FQGTGA. The CDR3 loop is CASSLSLAGTSYEQYF. In nucleotides, the CDR3 is TGTGCCAGCAGCTTAAGCCTAGCGGGAACTTCCTACGAGCAGTACTTC.

In its sample, this clone was seen many times. V gene TRBV6-5 combines with J gene TRBJ1-4; D uncertain. V lost 8 bases and J 4 bases, leaving 17 bases between the germline ends. The CDR3 covers 15 residues. Germline V gives CDR1 MNHEY, CDR2 SVGAGI. CDR3 loop: CASGRFVSFNEKLFF. Written as DNA, the CDR3 is TGTGCCAGCGGTCGGTTCGTTTCCTTTAATGAAAAACTGTTTTTT.

Many counts were recorded for this clone. The V gene is TRBV21-1, the J gene TRBJ2-7; TRBD2 is the table's D call and was not checked against the DNA. TRBV21-1 is marked as a pseudogene. The CDR3 consists of 17 residues. The CDR3 is CASSLIGTSGTIYEQYF. Written as DNA, the CDR3 is TGTGCCAGCAGTCTAATTGGGACTAGCGGGACCATCTACGAGCAGTACTTC.

In this sample, this clone turned up many times. DNA of the CDR3: TGTGCCATCAGTGAGTTACCAGGGGAGAGCTCCTATAATTCACCCCTCCACTTT. Its translation: CAISELPGESSYNSPLHF. The chain links TRBV10-3 to TRBJ1-6; D might be TRBD1 (6 bases). CDR3 length equals 18 residues. Germline-derived CDR1 and CDR2 are ENHRY and SYGVKD. Between the trimmed V and J ends, which lost 1 base and 0 bases, there was a span of 13 bases.

At least ten counts were recorded for this clone. The chain combines TRBV10-3 with TRBJ1-5, with 7 bases aligning to TRBD1. The trim removed 6 bases at V and 2 bases at J, leaving 7 bases unmatched. There are 15 residues in the CDR3. Germline V CDR1 and CDR2: ENHRY, SYGVKD. CDR3 protein: CAIRQGGEGNQPQHF. The DNA of the CDR3 is TGTGCCATCAGACAAGGGGGCGAGGGCAATCAGCCCCAGCATTTT.

In its sample, this clone was seen many times. The chain joins TRBV6-1 to TRBJ1-1; D not resolved. CDR1 and CDR2 from the germline V gene are MNHNS and SASEGT. CDR3 length: 13 residues. V shed 11 bases and J shed 4 bases, with 17 bases lying between them. The CDR3 spells CAYSTGGLTEAFF. CDR3 coding DNA: TGTGCCTACTCCACGGGAGGGCTCACTGAAGCTTTCTTT.

This clone was recorded many times. The CDR3 loop is CASSYTGTGSPLHF. The CDR3 region has the DNA TGTGCCAGCAGCTACACCGGGACAGGGTCACCCCTCCACTTT. This rearrangement joins TRBV7-3 to TRBJ1-6; the match to TRBD1 covers 9 bases. The CDR3 sequence is 14 residues long. CDR1 and CDR2 (germline): SGHTA, FQGTGA. J lost 10 bases, V lost 4 bases, and 5 bases had no gene match.

This clone occurred many times. CDR3 sequence: CASSATGEEYGYTF. The CDR3 region has the DNA TGTGCCAGCAGCGCGACAGGGGAGGAGTATGGCTACACCTTC. The rearrangement links TRBV9 to TRBJ1-2; TRBD1 matches at 8 bases. V dropped 3 bases and J dropped 5; count of bases not matched to a gene: 6. CDR1 is SGDLS and CDR2 is YYNGEE in the germline V gene. The CDR3 sequence is 14 residues long.

This clone was found many times. This chain uses TRBV12-5 with TRBJ2-3; D is possibly TRBD1 (5 bases). CDR3 size: 14 residues. V lost 2 bases, J lost 3 bases, and 9 bases lay in between. Looked up from germline, CDR1 is LGHNT and CDR2 is FRNRAP. In nucleotides, the CDR3 is TGTGCTAGTGGTTTGCAGGGCGTAACAGATACGCAGTATTTT. Protein sequence: CASGLQGVTDTQYF. Combining the CDR3 with reference TRBV12-5 and TRBJ2-3 gives the whole variable domain DARVTQTPRHKVTEMGQEVTMRCQPILGHNTVFWYRQTMMQGLELLAYFRNRAPLDDSGMPKDRFSAEMPDATLATLKIQPSEPRDSAVYFCASGLQGVTDTQYFGPGTRLTVL.

This clone was recorded at least ten times. The chain carries TRBV12-5 and TRBJ1-5; 12 bases map to TRBD1. This CDR3 is 20 amino acids long. J lost 0 bases, V lost 1 base, and 10 bases had no gene match. Germline loops: CDR1 LGHNT, CDR2 FRNRAP. The CDR3: CASGLALIGTGGTSNQPQHF. CDR3 DNA: TGTGCTAGTGGTTTGGCACTTATAGGGACAGGGGGCACTAGCAATCAGCCCCAGCATTTT. Combining the CDR3 with reference TRBV12-5 and TRBJ1-5 gives the whole variable domain DARVTQTPRHKVTEMGQEVTMRCQPILGHNTVFWYRQTMMQGLELLAYFRNRAPLDDSGMPKDRFSAEMPDATLATLKIQPSEPRDSAVYFCASGLALIGTGGTSNQPQHFGDGTRLSIL.

This clone was recorded many times. V and J are TRBV6-5 and TRBJ1-1, with TRBD1 matching over 10 bases. CDR1 is MNHEY and CDR2 is SVGAGI in the germline V gene. There are 11 residues in the CDR3. The ends lost 6 bases at V and 9 bases at J; junction bases unmatched: 1. This CDR3 reads CASRTGGKAFF. CDR3 coding DNA: TGTGCCAGCAGGACAGGGGGCAAAGCTTTCTTT.

This clone was recorded many times. The chain joins TRBV6-5 to TRBJ2-5; 11 bases are shared with TRBD2. CDR3 length: 14 residues. Germline V gives CDR1 MNHEY, CDR2 SVGAGI. Trimming removed 4 bases from V and 5 bases from J; junction bases left unmatched: 3. The chain's CDR3 is CASSLTSGDETQYF. The CDR3 bases are TGTGCCAGCAGTTTGACTAGCGGGGATGAGACCCAGTACTTC.

This clone was recorded many times. The chain recombines TRBV27 with TRBJ2-7; D possibly corresponds to TRBD1 (6 bases). Germline V CDR1 and CDR2: MNHEY, SMNVEV (reference sequence). The CDR3 extends over 15 amino acids. The ends were cut back, 2 bases at V and 6 bases at J, with 17 bases in the middle. The CDR3 region has the DNA TGTGCCAGCAGTTTAACCGCGACAGGCCCGGGCGAGCAGTACTTC. Residues: CASSLTATGPGEQYF.